The clone carrying this T cell receptor (beta chain) has a single count. The record originates from a study of OX40 agonist ivuxolimab in advanced cancers. Study-level information: Clinicians treated patients with ivuxolimab, an agonistic anti-OX40 (CD134) antibody.

Some clones are missing from TCRdb's copy, which holds only in-frame ones; the method was immunoSEQ multiplex PCR. The sample carries about 66,000 clones, roughly 87% recorded once. This specimen consisted of CD4+ or CD8+ T cells sorted from blood, obtained in a trial of the OX40 agonist ivuxolimab. The sequence was obtained from an adult with an advanced solid tumor such as melanoma, head and neck, liver or kidney cancer.

The CDR3 protein is CSVWGLDTNYGYTF. The CDR3 DNA is TGCAGCGTCTGGGGCTTAGATACTAACTATGGCTACACCTTC. This chain links TRBV29-1 with TRBJ1-2; D is perhaps TRBD1 (5 bases). The CDR3 loop spans 14 amino acids. Germline CDR1 and CDR2: SQVTM and ANQGSEA. V lost 6 bases and J lost 0, with 14 bases in between.